One TCR beta chain is described in this entry. This sample was taken from a study of blood T cell repertoires in COVID-19. This table comes from immunoSEQ multiplex PCR, and its TCRdb copy is limited to in-frame clones, with some not included. The profile covers 55,000 to 65,000 clones, with around 90% appearing a single time and under 3% taken by the ten largest. V trimming: 3 bases; J trimming: 4 bases; junction bases outside the gene matches: 8. This CDR3 has 15 residues. The germline CDR1 and CDR2 sequences are SGHRS and YFSETQ. Source material: peripheral blood. This clonotype was sampled from a man in his 60s with acute or convalescent COVID-19. The chain couples TRBV5-1 to TRBJ2-3; 7 bases match TRBD2. The CDR3 coding sequence is TGCGCCAGCAGCTGGTCGGGGGGTCACCCAGATACGCAGTATTTT. Translation gives CASSWSGGHPDTQYF.